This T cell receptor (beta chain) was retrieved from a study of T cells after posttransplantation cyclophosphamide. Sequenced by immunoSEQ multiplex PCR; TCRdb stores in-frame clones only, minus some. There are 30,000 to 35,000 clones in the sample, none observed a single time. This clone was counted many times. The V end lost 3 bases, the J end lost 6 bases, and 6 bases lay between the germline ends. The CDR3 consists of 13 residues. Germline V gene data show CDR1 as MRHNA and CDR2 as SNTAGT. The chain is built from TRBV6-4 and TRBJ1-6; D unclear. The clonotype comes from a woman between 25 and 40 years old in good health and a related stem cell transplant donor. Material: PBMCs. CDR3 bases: TGTGCCAGCAGTGAAACCGGTAATTCACCCCTCCACTTT. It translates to CASSETGNSPLHF.